Sequencing of this T cell receptor (beta chain) was carried out in a study of shared T cell receptors in the human thymus. CDR3 length: 16 amino acids. CDR1 is MDHEN and CDR2 is SYDVKM in the germline V gene. Trimming left V 7 bases short and J 4 bases short, with 20 bases between. Method: immunoSEQ multiplex PCR; TCRdb's copy keeps in-frame clones and lacks some. In the table there are under 850,000 clones, roughly 90% of which are singletons. This same sample was also part of a study on human thymus T cells. From that paper: Healthy Finnish infants undergoing corrective surgery for congenital heart defects were the donors. Resections were taken during corrective heart surgery, and the thymus tissue came from these. Thymic and blood repertoires appeared to carry a bias in their V and J gene usage. Thymic TCR repertoires of unrelated people reportedly overlapped highly.

The sequenced sample was thymocytes. The source is a boy younger than two with a congenital heart defect. The V and J genes are TRBV28 and TRBJ1-3; D unclear. The CDR3 is CASTLGGSGEGNTIYF. The CDR3 coding sequence is TGTGCCAGCACCCTTGGTGGCAGTGGAGAGGGAAACACCATATATTTT. The full variable domain, with the rest looked up from reference TRBV28 and TRBJ1-3, is DVKVTQSSRYLVKRTGEKVFLECVQDMDHENMFWYRQDPGLGLRLIYFSYDVKMKEKGDIPEGYSVSREKKERFSLILESASTNQTSMYLCASTLGGSGEGNTIYFGEGSWLTVV.